This T cell receptor beta chain was captured by sequencing in a study of T-cell reconstitution after alpha-beta-depleted transplantation in children. Findings and limits, study-wide: Diversity of TCRbeta at day 60 was high in some patients, arising from surviving recipient T cells and thymic progenitors. At the one-year point after transplant, T-cell counts and TCRbeta diversity were found to come mostly from T cells that had been newly produced. Alpha-beta T cells about two months after transplant reportedly derived from several hundred expanded graft clones.

Preparation of the TCRbeta library used unique molecular identifiers. TCRdb independently ran MiXCR on the PCR reads; one entry per CDR3 protein. The sample includes 250,000 to 300,000 distinct CDR3 sequences, approximately 7.3% of them seen just once. This clonotype has a count of ten or more. Antigen: not known. The CDR3 has 11 amino acids. Germline V lookup: CDR1 DFQATT, CDR2 SNEGSKA (reference sequence). With 6 bases removed from V and 3 bases from J, the gap between germline ends came to 9 bases. The chain has TRBV20-1 and TRBJ2-7; possible D gene TRBD1, 5 bases. The source was peripheral blood, collected 360 days after TCRalphabeta/CD19-depleted stem cell transplant. The receptor was isolated from a female patient aged 2-9 years who had a stem cell transplant for Fanconi anemia, so the T cells may come from the graft donor. CDR3 DNA sequence: TGCAGTGCGTTGACAGACTACGAGCAGTACGTC. Protein product: CSALTDYEQYV.